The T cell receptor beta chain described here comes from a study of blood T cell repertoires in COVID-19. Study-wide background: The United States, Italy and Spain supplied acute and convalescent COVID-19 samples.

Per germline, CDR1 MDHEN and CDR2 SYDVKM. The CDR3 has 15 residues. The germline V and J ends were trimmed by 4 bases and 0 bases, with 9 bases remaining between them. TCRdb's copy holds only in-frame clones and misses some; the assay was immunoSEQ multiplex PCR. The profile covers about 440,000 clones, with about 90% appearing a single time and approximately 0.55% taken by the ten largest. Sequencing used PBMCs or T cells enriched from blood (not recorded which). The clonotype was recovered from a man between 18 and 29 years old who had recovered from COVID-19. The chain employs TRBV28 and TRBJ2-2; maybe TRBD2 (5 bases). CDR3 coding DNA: TGTGCCAGCAGTTCGCGGGTGACGAACACCGGGGAGCTGTTTTTT. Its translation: CASSSRVTNTGELFF. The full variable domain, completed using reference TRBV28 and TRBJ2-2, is DVKVTQSSRYLVKRTGEKVFLECVQDMDHENMFWYRQDPGLGLRLIYFSYDVKMKEKGDIPEGYSVSREKKERFSLILESASTNQTSMYLCASSSRVTNTGELFFGEGSRLTVL.